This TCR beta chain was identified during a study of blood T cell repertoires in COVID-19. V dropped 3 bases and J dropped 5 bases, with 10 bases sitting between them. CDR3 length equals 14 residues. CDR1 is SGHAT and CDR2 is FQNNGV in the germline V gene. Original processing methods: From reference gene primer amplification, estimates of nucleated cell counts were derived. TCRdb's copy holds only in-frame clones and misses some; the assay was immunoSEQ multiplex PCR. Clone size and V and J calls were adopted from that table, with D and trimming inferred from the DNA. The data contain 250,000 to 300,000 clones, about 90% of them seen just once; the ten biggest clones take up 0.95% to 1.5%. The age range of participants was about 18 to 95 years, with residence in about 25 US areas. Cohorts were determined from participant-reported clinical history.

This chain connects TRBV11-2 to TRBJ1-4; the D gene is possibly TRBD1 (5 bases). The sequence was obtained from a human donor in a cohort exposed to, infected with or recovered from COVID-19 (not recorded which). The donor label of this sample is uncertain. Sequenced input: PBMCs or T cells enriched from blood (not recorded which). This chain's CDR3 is CASSFPGGNEKLFF. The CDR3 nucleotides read TGTGCCAGCAGCTTTCCGGGGGGGAATGAAAAACTGTTTTTT.